Shown below are 27 T cell receptor beta chains from a single sample sequenced in a study of Graves' ophthalmopathy and Graves' hyperthyroidism. CDR3 regions of TCR beta were amplified from RNA transcripts. The first-round RT-PCR employed HTBI primers together with the Qiagen OneStep RT-PCR kit. A multiplex PCR was then performed as the second round. TCRdb reprocessed the multiplex PCR reads via MiXCR and lists one record per CDR3 protein. Here the sample spans 650,000 to 900,000 distinct CDR3 sequences, roughly 40% being singletons. What was sequenced was peripheral blood. These receptor sequences come from an adult man with Graves' ophthalmopathy.

This clonotype was counted only a few times. V is TRBV20-1 and J is TRBJ2-7; 12 bases match TRBD2. The ends lost 5 bases at V and 6 bases at J; junction bases unmatched: 8. The CDR3 extends over 14 amino acids. In germline, CDR1 is DFQATT, CDR2 SNEGSKA (reference sequence). CDR3 sequence: CSASRLAGVLEQYF. The CDR3 DNA reads as TGCAGTGCTTCGAGACTAGCGGGAGTTCTCGAGCAGTACTTC.

This clonotype turned up a few times. The chain recombines TRBV6-1 with TRBJ1-1; D is unclear. Germline V lookup: CDR1 MNHNS, CDR2 SASEGT. The length of the CDR3 is 13 residues. Trimming pared 1 base from V and 3 bases from J, leaving 6 bases between. CDR3 amino acids: CASSEGGDTEAFF. CDR3 nucleotide sequence: TGTGCCAGCAGTGAAGGGGGAGACACTGAAGCTTTCTTT.

This clonotype came up a few times. The chain couples TRBV5-4 to TRBJ2-5, with 10 nucleotides matching TRBD1. CDR1 is SGHNT, CDR2 YYREEE, per germline (reference sequence). J lost 5 bases, V lost 4 bases, and 8 bases had no gene match. The CDR3 runs 15 residues. Written as DNA, the CDR3 is TGTGCCAGCAGCCAAGGACAGGGGGTCGGGGAGACCCAGTACTTC. This encodes CASSQGQGVGETQYF. Looking up the rest from reference TRBV5-4 and TRBJ2-5 gives the full variable domain: ETGVTQSPTHLIKTRGQQVTLRCSSQSGHNTVSWYQQALGQGPQFIFQYYREEENGRGNFPPRFSGLQFPNYSSELNVNALELDDSALYLCASSQGQGVGETQYFGPGTRLLVL.

The chain is built from TRBV20-1 and TRBJ1-1; TRBD1 might be the D (5 bases). The CDR3 is made up of 15 amino acids. V lost 1 base and J lost 0, with 12 bases in between. CDR1 and CDR2 from the germline V gene are DFQATT and SNEGSKA (reference sequence). The CDR3 bases are TGCAGTGCTAGAGTTGGGGCAGAGATGAACACTGAAGCTTTCTTT. This sequence encodes CSARVGAEMNTEAFF.

This chain uses TRBV5-1 with TRBJ2-7; no firm D call. Between the trimmed V and J ends, which lost 2 bases and 4 bases, there was a span of 10 bases. CDR3 length: 13 amino acids. Germline CDR1 and CDR2: SGHRS and YFSETQ. CDR3 sequence reads: CASSFDWVYEQYF. CDR3 DNA: TGCGCCAGCAGCTTTGATTGGGTATACGAGCAGTACTTC.

This clonotype was seen only a few times. This rearrangement joins TRBV5-8 to TRBJ1-6; no firm D call. Germline CDR1 reads SGHTS; CDR2 reads YDEGEE. CDR3 length equals 15 residues. Trimming took 0 bases from V and 2 from J, leaving 6 bases between them. The CDR3, as DNA: TGTGCCAGCAGCTTGGGGTGGCCCTATAATTCACCCCTCCACTTT. Amino acid sequence: CASSLGWPYNSPLHF.

In the case of this clonotype: This sequence may be a read error, since a much larger clone differs from it by one base. The chain couples TRBV7-3 to TRBJ1-1; TRBD1 matches 7 bases. This CDR3 region has 16 residues. Germline CDR1 reads SGHTA; CDR2 reads FQGTGA. The V and J ends lost 3 bases and 1 base, in that order; junction bases with no gene match: 8. The CDR3 DNA sequence: TGTGCCAGCAGCTTTGGGCCAGGGGGTAGGAACACTGAAGCTTTCTTT. Encoded protein: CASSFGPGGRNTEAFF. The variable domain in full, with the rest retrieved from reference TRBV7-3 and TRBJ1-1, is GAGVSQTPSNKVTEKGKYVELRCDPISGHTALYWYRQSLGQGPEFLIYFQGTGAADDSGLPNDRFFAVRPEGSVSTLKIQRTERGDSAVYLCASSFGPGGRNTEAFFGQGTRLTVV.

The chain couples TRBV2 to TRBJ2-7; 9 positions match TRBD1. The germline V gene has CDR1 SNHLY and CDR2 FYNNEI. Germline trimming cut 5 bases from V and 10 bases from J; bases unmatched to any gene: 9. The CDR3 is 13 amino acids. CDR3 nucleotide sequence: TGTGCCAGCAGTTTACGCGGGACAGGGTATCAGTACTTC. Amino acid sequence: CASSLRGTGYQYF.

The V gene is TRBV7-9, the J gene TRBJ2-7; D call uncertain. Germline V gene data show CDR1 as SEHNR and CDR2 as FQNEAQ (reference sequence). V was clipped by 5 bases and J by 6 bases, with 11 bases between them. The CDR3 is 12 amino acids. CDR3: CASSPAQSEQYF. CDR3 in DNA: TGTGCCAGCAGCCCCGCCCAATCCGAGCAGTACTTC.

The chain recombines TRBV9 with TRBJ2-7, with 8 positions matching TRBD2. Germline assignment: CDR1 SGDLS and CDR2 YYNGEE. CDR3 length: 16 amino acids. V was pared by 4 bases and J by 4 bases, with 13 bases of the junction left unmatched. The CDR3 loop reads CASSSGGDTGSYEQYF. Here the CDR3 DNA reads TGTGCCAGCAGCTCGGGGGGGGACACAGGGTCTTACGAGCAGTACTTC. Full variable domain (missing parts from reference TRBV9 and TRBJ2-7): DSGVTQTPKHLITATGQRVTLRCSPRSGDLSVYWYQQSLDQGLQFLIQYYNGEERAKGNILERFSAQQFPDLHSELNLSSLELGDSALYFCASSSGGDTGSYEQYFGPGTRLTVT.

V usage is TRBV20-1 and J usage is TRBJ1-5; TRBD1 matches 9 bases. Germline assignment: CDR1 DFQATT and CDR2 SNEGSKA (reference sequence). V shed 0 bases and J 9 bases; nucleotides not matched to a gene: 9. CDR3 length equals 15 residues. The CDR3 bases are TGCAGTGCTAGAGACCCGGGACAGGGTCGGAGGCCCCAGCATTTT. Translating gives CSARDPGQGRRPQHF.

This clonotype was seen a few times. The genes are TRBV6-6 and TRBJ2-7, with 11 nucleotides matching TRBD2. The V and J ends lost 2 bases and 5 bases, in that order; junction bases with no gene match: 8. Germline V CDR1 and CDR2: MNHNY, SVGAGI (reference sequence). The CDR3 is 16 residues long. The CDR3 is CASSYALAGGTDEQYF. The CDR3 DNA reads as TGTGCCAGCAGTTACGCCCTAGCGGGAGGAACGGACGAGCAGTACTTC.

The chain has TRBV5-1 and TRBJ2-7; D uncertain. CDR3 length: 13 amino acids. From germline, CDR1 is SGHRS and CDR2 YFSETQ. Trimming cost V 4 bases and J 7 bases, with 15 bases left between them. The CDR3 is CASSVEELGEQYF. As DNA, the CDR3 is TGCGCCAGCAGCGTTGAAGAACTGGGTGAGCAGTACTTC.

In its sample, this clonotype was seen many times. The chain joins TRBV29-1 to TRBJ2-7; unclear D gene. Trimming cost V 1 base and J 2 bases, with 6 bases left between them. The germline CDR1 and CDR2 sequences are SQVTM and ANQGSEA. This CDR3 is 12 amino acids long. The CDR3 DNA is TGCAGCGTTGAAGTCAAGACCTACGAGCAGTACTTC. Protein sequence: CSVEVKTYEQYF.

About this clonotype: One end of the junction does not line up with germline, which may come from a read error. The V and J genes are TRBV5-1 and TRBJ2-7; D remains unclear. CDR1 SGHRS and CDR2 YFSETQ come from the germline V gene. This CDR3 has 12 amino acids. Written as DNA, the CDR3 is TGCGCCAGCAGCTTGGGCTCCTACGAGCAGTGCTTC. Translated, it gives CASSLGSYEQCF.

This clonotype was picked up one time. This chain links TRBV7-2 with TRBJ2-5; unclear D gene. The V end was cut by 4 bases, the J end by 0 bases, with 9 bases between. CDR1 and CDR2 from the germline V gene are SGHTA and FQGNSA. The CDR3 is 14 amino acids. The CDR3 coding sequence is TGTGCCAGCAGCTCGAGACGGAACCAAGAGACCCAGTACTTC. It translates to CASSSRRNQETQYF.

The genes are TRBV19 and TRBJ1-1; a possible D gene is TRBD1 (6 bases). This CDR3 spans 14 amino acids. V lost 5 bases and J 3 bases, leaving 13 bases between the germline ends. CDR1 is LNHDA and CDR2 is SQIVND in the germline V gene (reference sequence). CDR3 DNA: TGTGCCAGTAGTCGAAGGGGGGGTGACACTGAAGCTTTCTTT. Translating gives CASSRRGGDTEAFF.

At least ten counts were recorded for this clonotype. The V call is TRBV9, the J call TRBJ1-1, with 9 nucleotides matching TRBD1. CDR3 length: 14 amino acids. V lost 2 bases, J lost 1 base, and 0 bases stayed unmatched. The germline V gene has CDR1 SGDLS and CDR2 YYNGEE. The CDR3 loop is CASSVDRGNTEAFF. The CDR3 DNA reads TGTGCCAGCAGCGTGGACAGGGGGAACACTGAAGCTTTCTTT.

This clonotype was seen repeatedly, ten times or more. This rearrangement joins TRBV20-1 to TRBJ2-7; 8 nucleotides align to TRBD1. V was pared by 3 bases and J by 2 bases, with 6 bases of the junction left unmatched. Looked up from germline, CDR1 is DFQATT and CDR2 is SNEGSKA (reference sequence). The CDR3 covers 14 residues. The CDR3 reads CSARAAGGTYEQYF. CDR3 in DNA: TGCAGTGCTAGGGCGGCAGGGGGCACCTACGAGCAGTACTTC.

About this clonotype: This could be a read error, since a much larger clone is one nucleotide away. The CDR3 region is CASSYAYEQYF. The CDR3, as DNA: TGTGCCAGCAGCTACGCCTACGAGCAGTACTTC. V is TRBV11-2 and J is TRBJ2-7, with D unclear. The V gene's germline CDR1 is SGHAT and CDR2 FQNNGV. V was cut by 4 bases and J by 2 bases, with 3 bases left in between. This CDR3 contains 11 residues.

On this clonotype itself: This may stem from a read error, because a much larger clone lies one nucleotide away. The V gene is TRBV7-9, the J gene TRBJ2-6; D might be TRBD1 or TRBD2, each matching 5 bases. Germline lookup yields CDR1 SEHNR and CDR2 FQNEAQ (reference sequence). The CDR3 extends over 19 amino acids. The CDR3 nucleotides are TGTGCCAGCAGCTTAATGGGGGAAAGAGCCGACTCTGGGGCCAACGTCCCGACTTTC. Translation gives CASSLMGERADSGANVPTF.

The chain combines TRBV25-1 with TRBJ2-2; no definite D call. The length of the CDR3 is 13 residues. Trimming cost V 10 bases and J 6 bases, with 15 bases left between them. Germline CDR1 reads MGHDK; CDR2 reads SYGVNS. Written as DNA, the CDR3 is TGTGCCACCAGCGCCGGTCTGTCCGGGGAGCTGTTTTTT. It yields the protein CATSAGLSGELFF.

This clonotype occurred many times. V gene TRBV7-9 combines with J gene TRBJ2-7, with a weak D call TRBD2 (5 bases). Germline V lookup: CDR1 SEHNR, CDR2 FQNEAQ (reference sequence). The CDR3 extends over 13 amino acids. The V end was cut by 0 bases, the J end by 7 bases, with 10 bases between. CDR3 in amino acids: CASSLALANEQYF. In DNA, the CDR3 is TGTGCCAGCAGCTTAGCGCTAGCCAATGAGCAGTACTTC. The full variable domain, rest sourced from reference TRBV7-9 and TRBJ2-7, is DTGVSQNPRHKITKRGQNVTFRCDPISEHNRLYWYRQTLGQGPEFLTYFQNEAQLEKSRLLSDRFSAERPKGSFSTLEIQRTEQGDSAMYLCASSLALANEQYFGPGTRLTVT.

The sample holds a few counts of this clonotype. This chain uses TRBV5-5 with TRBJ2-6; 10 bases align to TRBD1. The length of the CDR3 is 17 residues. Germline V lookup: CDR1 SGHKS, CDR2 YYEKEE (reference sequence). J gave up 2 bases and V 3 bases, and 5 bases lay outside the gene matches. DNA of the CDR3: TGTGCCAGCAGCTCCGGGACAGGGGTCCCTGGGGCCAACGTCCTGACTTTC. As protein: CASSSGTGVPGANVLTF.

This clonotype appeared many times. The chain couples TRBV25-1 to TRBJ2-2; the match to TRBD1 covers 10 bases. V lost 6 bases, J lost 5 bases, and 6 bases stayed unmatched. The CDR3 runs to 15 residues. Germline assignment: CDR1 MGHDK and CDR2 SYGVNS. The CDR3 bases are TGTGCCAGCAGGAAGACAGGGGGCAGGACCGGGGAGCTGTTTTTT. Translation: CASRKTGGRTGELFF.

This clonotype came up many times. The chain carries TRBV29-1 and TRBJ1-1, with a possible D match to TRBD1 (5 bases). Germline lookup yields CDR1 SQVTM and CDR2 ANQGSEA. There are 13 residues in the CDR3. The germline V and J ends were trimmed by 0 bases and 8 bases, with 13 bases remaining between them. As DNA, the CDR3 is TGCAGCGTTGAAGAGGGGGAGTGGGTGGAAGCTTTCTTT. Its translation is CSVEEGEWVEAFF.

This clonotype was counted between two and nine times. The rearrangement uses TRBV20-1 and TRBJ2-5, with a weak D call TRBD1 (6 bases). The ends were cut back, 5 bases at V and 1 base at J, with 14 bases in the middle. The CDR3 covers 14 residues. Germline CDR1 DFQATT, CDR2 SNEGSKA (reference sequence). CDR3 region: CSAPWGLGQETQYF. The CDR3 coding sequence is TGCAGTGCTCCATGGGGGCTAGGCCAAGAGACCCAGTACTTC.